The 21 T cell receptor beta chains below were found in one sample sequenced in a study of PD-1 blockade in classical Hodgkin lymphoma. Each patient's relapse followed autologous stem cell transplantation, and brentuximab vedotin exposure varied. Clones were read by immunoSEQ multiplex PCR, and TCRdb kept only the in-frame ones, dropping some. The table lists under 30,000 clones, approximately 74% of them singletons. Sequenced here: peripheral blood mononuclear cells (PBMCs), sampled before the second cycle of nivolumab. Receptor source: a human donor with classical Hodgkin lymphoma.

This chain links TRBV10-3 with TRBJ1-2, with D hard to call. The V end was cut by 2 bases, the J end by 0 bases, with 7 bases between. Germline assignment: CDR1 ENHRY and CDR2 SYGVKD. CDR3 length: 14 residues. The CDR3 is CAISETRSNYGYTF. The CDR3, as DNA: TGTGCCATCAGTGAGACGAGATCTAACTATGGCTACACCTTC.

This chain joins TRBV7-8 and TRBJ2-3, with D possibly TRBD1 on 6 matching bases. V was pared by 4 bases and J by 0 bases, with 14 bases between. This CDR3 has 16 amino acids. Germline lookup yields CDR1 SGHVS and CDR2 FQNEAQ. In DNA form, the CDR3 reads TGTGCCAGCAGCTCACCTACAGGGATTAGCACAGATACGCAGTATTTT. This translates into CASSSPTGISTDTQYF.

By share, this clone counts as medium-sized (0.01 to 0.1%). The genes are TRBV9 and TRBJ1-5, with D unresolved. The CDR3 length is 16 residues. CDR1 SGDLS and CDR2 YYNGEE come from the germline V gene. V lost 0 bases to trimming and J lost 3 bases, with 13 bases between them. The CDR3: CASSVEGGLNNQPQHF. CDR3 bases: TGTGCCAGCAGCGTAGAGGGAGGACTGAACAATCAGCCCCAGCATTTT.

The chain combines TRBV19 with TRBJ1-1, with D hard to call. The CDR3 runs 13 residues. Germline CDR1 LNHDA, CDR2 SQIVND (reference sequence). The V end lost 2 bases, the J end lost 8 bases, and 12 bases lay between the germline ends. The CDR3: CASSINWEREAFF. CDR3 bases: TGTGCCAGTAGTATAAACTGGGAGAGAGAAGCTTTCTTT.

The gene calls are TRBV6-1 and TRBJ2-2; unclear D gene. The V gene's germline CDR1 is MNHNS and CDR2 SASEGT. V shed 10 bases and J shed 6 bases, with 15 bases lying between them. The CDR3 contains 13 residues. The CDR3 DNA follows: TGTGCCACCGCCAGGATGACGGCCGGGGAGCTGTTTTTT. Its translation is CATARMTAGELFF.

This clone was recorded a few times. The chain couples TRBV15 to TRBJ1-2, with TRBD1 as a possible D gene (5 bases). The germline gives CDR1 LNHNV, CDR2 YYDKDF (reference sequence). This CDR3 has 13 residues. V shed 4 bases and J shed 2 bases, with 8 bases lying between them. The CDR3 sequence is CATSTSGNYGYTF. The CDR3 nucleotides are TGTGCCACCAGCACCTCAGGGAACTATGGCTACACCTTC.

The chain couples TRBV7-9 to TRBJ1-5; no definite D call. The germline gives CDR1 SEHNR, CDR2 FQNEAQ (reference sequence). CDR3 size: 11 residues. Trimming pared 9 bases from V and 9 bases from J, leaving 12 bases between. The CDR3, as DNA: TGTGCCAGTTTCAGTCCAGGGCCCCAGCATTTT. It yields the protein CASFSPGPQHF.

The chain recombines TRBV7-9 with TRBJ2-5; TRBD2 agrees at 11 bases. There are 15 residues in the CDR3. V lost 5 bases, J lost 5 bases, and 7 bases stayed unmatched. Germline CDR1 is SEHNR and CDR2 is FQNEAQ (reference sequence). The CDR3 is CASSRTSGSRETQYF. The CDR3 DNA is TGTGCCAGCAGCCGGACTAGCGGGTCCCGGGAGACCCAGTACTTC.

In its sample, this clone was seen a few times. This CDR3 is CASSEGRGYNEQFF. In DNA form, the CDR3 reads TGTGCCAGCAGTGAAGGCAGGGGCTACAATGAGCAGTTCTTC. The chain recombines TRBV2 with TRBJ2-1, with TRBD1 as a possible D gene (6 bases). The CDR3 contains 14 residues. Germline assignment: CDR1 SNHLY and CDR2 FYNNEI. The germline V and J ends were trimmed by 1 base and 3 bases, with 7 bases remaining between them.

This rearrangement joins TRBV7-3 to TRBJ2-7; weak D call: TRBD1 (6 bases). Germline CDR1 reads SGHTA; CDR2 reads FQGTGA. The CDR3 is made up of 15 amino acids. Trimming removed 5 bases at V and 0 bases at J, with 14 bases between. CDR3 region: CASSPEGGTSYEQYF. The CDR3 nucleotides are TGTGCCAGCAGCCCCGAAGGGGGTACCTCCTACGAGCAGTACTTC.

This clone turned up a few times. The CDR3 here is CASSPGIRNITDTQYF. In DNA form, the CDR3 reads TGTGCCAGCAGTCCGGGTATTAGAAATATCACAGATACGCAGTATTTT. The rearrangement joins TRBV28 to TRBJ2-3; D not resolved. V lost 5 bases, J lost 2 bases, and 17 bases lay in between. The length of the CDR3 is 16 residues. The germline CDR1 and CDR2 sequences are MDHEN and SYDVKM. Complete variable domain (other parts from reference TRBV28 and TRBJ2-3): DVKVTQSSRYLVKRTGEKVFLECVQDMDHENMFWYRQDPGLGLRLIYFSYDVKMKEKGDIPEGYSVSREKKERFSLILESASTNQTSMYLCASSPGIRNITDTQYFGPGTRLTVL.

This clone occurred once. The chain joins TRBV7-3 to TRBJ2-7; 9 bases are a match to TRBD1. V trimming: 5 bases; J trimming: 3 bases; junction bases outside the gene matches: 8. This CDR3 is built from 15 residues. Germline V CDR1 and CDR2: SGHTA, FQGTGA. The CDR3 region is CASSQHRGQGYEQYF. CDR3 coding DNA: TGTGCCAGCAGCCAACACCGGGGACAGGGCTACGAGCAGTACTTC.

The V and J genes are TRBV6-6 and TRBJ1-5; D uncertain. This CDR3 has 13 amino acids. V was trimmed by 3 bases and J by 6 bases, leaving 9 bases between them. CDR1 and CDR2 (germline): MNHNY, SVGAGI (reference sequence). Here the CDR3 reads CASSYYFGQPQHF. The CDR3 DNA sequence: TGTGCCAGCAGTTATTATTTTGGTCAGCCCCAGCATTTT.

This chain joins TRBV5-8 and TRBJ2-7; D is unclear. V dropped 0 bases and J dropped 3 bases, with 7 bases sitting between them. CDR3 length: 13 residues. Germline-derived CDR1 and CDR2 are SGHTS and YDEGEE. CDR3 DNA sequence: TGTGCCAGCAGCTTGGGCAAGTTCTACGAGCAGTACTTC. It specifies CASSLGKFYEQYF.

V is TRBV29-1 and J is TRBJ2-6; 7 positions match TRBD1. V gave up 1 base and J gave up 3 bases; unmatched junction bases: 12. CDR1 and CDR2 from the germline V gene are SQVTM and ANQGSEA. There are 18 residues in the CDR3. CDR3 bases: TGCAGCGTTGAAGTTCGTGGGGACAGTAGAGGTGGGGCCAACGTCCTGACTTTC. As protein: CSVEVRGDSRGGANVLTF.

The V call is TRBV19, the J call TRBJ1-4, with D possibly TRBD1 on 5 matching bases. Germline CDR1 LNHDA, CDR2 SQIVND (reference sequence). V dropped 3 bases and J dropped 7 bases, with 15 bases sitting between them. The CDR3 sequence is 15 residues long. CDR3 loop: CASSIEGLWGEKLFF. The CDR3 DNA is TGTGCCAGTAGTATTGAGGGACTTTGGGGTGAAAAACTGTTTTTT.

J is TRBJ1-4 and V is TRBV19; TRBD1 is a possible D gene (5 bases). The V and J ends lost 9 bases and 13 bases respectively, with 15 bases between them. This CDR3 is built from 11 residues. The germline CDR1 and CDR2 sequences are LNHDA and SQIVND (reference sequence). This CDR3 reads CASRYAGILFF. The DNA of the CDR3 is TGTGCCAGCCGATATGCAGGGATACTGTTTTTT.

The chain links TRBV5-8 to TRBJ1-3; D unclear. This CDR3 is built from 14 residues. The germline V gene encodes CDR1 SGHTS and CDR2 YDEGEE. Trimming pared 5 bases from V and 0 bases from J, leaving 9 bases between. The CDR3 region is CASRGQDSGNTIYF. The CDR3 nucleotides read TGTGCCAGCAGAGGTCAAGACTCTGGAAACACCATATATTTT.

J is TRBJ1-2 and V is TRBV6-6; D uncertain. The V end was cut by 0 bases, the J end by 3 bases, with 8 bases between. Germline V lookup: CDR1 MNHNY, CDR2 SVGAGI (reference sequence). The CDR3 covers 14 residues. CDR3: CASSYSIGDYGYTF. CDR3 nucleotides: TGTGCCAGCAGTTACTCGATCGGGGACTATGGCTACACCTTC.

V usage is TRBV5-6 and J usage is TRBJ2-7; unclear D gene. With 0 bases removed from V and 4 bases from J, the gap between germline ends came to 2 bases. Germline lookup yields CDR1 SGHDT and CDR2 YYEEEE. This CDR3 contains 11 residues. The CDR3 region has the DNA TGTGCCAGCAGCTTGGGTTACGAGCAGTACTTC. This encodes CASSLGYEQYF.

This clone was observed a few times. The genes are TRBV5-8 and TRBJ2-7; tentative D call: TRBD2 (5 bases). CDR3 length: 15 residues. Germline CDR1 and CDR2: SGHTS and YDEGEE. V shed 4 bases and J shed 3 bases, with 17 bases lying between them. The chain's CDR3 is CASSPPGKVDYEQYF. CDR3 DNA: TGTGCCAGCAGCCCCCCGGGGAAGGTTGACTACGAGCAGTACTTC.